The present TCR beta chain was sequenced within a study of immune evolution from preneoplasia to lung adenocarcinoma. General study results and limits: Highest clonality occurred in KRAS-mutant, not EGFR-mutant or double wild-type, nodules. Later-stage lesions appeared to have more T cells, more diversity, less clonality.

With respect to this clone: Antigen specificity is unknown.

Patient tissue came from resections in Japan or China, 2014–2017. Each case's diagnosis was confirmed by two pathologists on H&E. This CDR3 has 14 amino acids. The germline V gene has CDR1 SGHNT and CDR2 YENEEA. Deletions cut 8 bases from V and 2 bases from J, with 14 bases between. The table came from immunoSEQ multiplex PCR; TCRdb's copy has only in-frame clones and leaves some out. The table shows several thousand clones, with roughly four fifths occurring only once. The rearrangement joins TRBV11-3 to TRBJ2-3; possibly TRBD1 or TRBD2 for D (5 bases each). The sequenced material came from FFPE lung adenocarcinoma in situ tissue. This receptor was identified in a person aged 55-85 years with lung adenocarcinoma. The CDR3 coding sequence is TGTGCCAGCCAGAGGGGCATATTCACAGATACGCAGTATTTT. This codes for CASQRGIFTDTQYF.